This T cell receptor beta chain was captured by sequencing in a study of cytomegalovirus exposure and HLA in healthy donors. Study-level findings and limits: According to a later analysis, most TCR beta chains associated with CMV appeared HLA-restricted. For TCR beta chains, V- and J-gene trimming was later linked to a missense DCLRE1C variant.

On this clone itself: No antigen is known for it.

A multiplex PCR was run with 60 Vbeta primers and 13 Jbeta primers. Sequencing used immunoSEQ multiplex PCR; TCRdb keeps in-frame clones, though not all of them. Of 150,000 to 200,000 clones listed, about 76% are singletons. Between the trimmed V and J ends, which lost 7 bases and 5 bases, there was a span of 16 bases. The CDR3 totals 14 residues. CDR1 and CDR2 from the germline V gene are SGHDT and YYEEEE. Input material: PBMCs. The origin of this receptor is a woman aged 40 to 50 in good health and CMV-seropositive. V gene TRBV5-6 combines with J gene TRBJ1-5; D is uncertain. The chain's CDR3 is CASRFGIGDQPQHF. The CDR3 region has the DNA TGTGCCAGCCGATTTGGCATCGGGGATCAGCCCCAGCATTTT. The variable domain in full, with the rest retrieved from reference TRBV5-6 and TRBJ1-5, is DAGVTQSPTHLIKTRGQQVTLRCSPKSGHDTVSWYQQALGQGPQFIFQYYEEEERQRGNFPDRFSGHQFPNYSSELNVNALLLGDSALYLCASRFGIGDQPQHFGDGTRLSIL.